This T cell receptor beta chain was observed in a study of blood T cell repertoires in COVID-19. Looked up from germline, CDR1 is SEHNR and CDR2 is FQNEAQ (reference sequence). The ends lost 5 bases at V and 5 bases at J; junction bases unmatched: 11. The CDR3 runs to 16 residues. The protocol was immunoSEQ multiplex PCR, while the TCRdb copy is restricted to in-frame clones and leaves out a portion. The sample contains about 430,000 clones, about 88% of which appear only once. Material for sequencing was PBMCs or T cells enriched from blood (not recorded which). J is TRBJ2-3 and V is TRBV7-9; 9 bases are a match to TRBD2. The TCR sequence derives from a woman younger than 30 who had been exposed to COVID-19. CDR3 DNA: TGTGCCAGCAGCCCGGCTAGCGGGATGGCGGTAGATACGCAGTATTTT. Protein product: CASSPASGMAVDTQYF.